These 13 T cell receptor beta chains came from one sample sequenced in a study of cytomegalovirus exposure and HLA in healthy donors. Produced via immunoSEQ multiplex PCR; TCRdb's table is partial and in-frame only. This sample yields more than 60,000 clones, of which 96% are seen a single time; over 3.5% belongs to the top ten. The sample comprised PBMCs. The receptors were sampled from a woman aged 18-29 years in good health and CMV-seropositive.

The chain couples TRBV7-3 to TRBJ1-1; D not certain. Germline-derived CDR1 and CDR2 are SGHTA and FQGTGA. V dropped 2 bases and J dropped 4 bases, with 8 bases sitting between them. The CDR3 sequence is 13 residues long. The CDR3 spells CASSLYGSTEAFF. In DNA, the CDR3 is TGTGCCAGCAGCTTATATGGGAGCACTGAAGCTTTCTTT.

This chain uses TRBV7-2 with TRBJ2-1, with 7 bases identical to TRBD2. From germline, CDR1 is SGHTA and CDR2 FQGNSA. The CDR3 is 15 amino acids. J was trimmed by 6 bases and V by 5 bases; bases with no gene match: 10. The CDR3 DNA is TGTGCCAGCAGCCGAGGACTAGTTAGTTCCAATGAGCAGTTCTTC. This translates into CASSRGLVSSNEQFF.

This clone was seen only once. J is TRBJ2-7 and V is TRBV6-1; D gene unclear. This CDR3 is 14 amino acids long. Germline loops: CDR1 MNHNS, CDR2 SASEGT. The ends were cut back, 0 bases at V and 3 bases at J, with 9 bases in the middle. This chain's CDR3 is CASSEARQYYEQYF. CDR3 DNA: TGTGCCAGCAGTGAAGCGAGGCAGTACTACGAGCAGTACTTC.

The chain employs TRBV6-5 and TRBJ2-5, with D maybe TRBD1 (6 bases). Trimming pared 2 bases from V and 4 bases from J, leaving 14 bases between. This CDR3 is 15 amino acids long. In germline, CDR1 is MNHEY, CDR2 SVGAGI. DNA of the CDR3: TGTGCCAGCAGTTACGGGGGCATGCACGCAGAGACCCAGTACTTC. Residues: CASSYGGMHAETQYF.

The chain uses TRBV5-4 and TRBJ2-1; TRBD2 agrees at 12 bases. Germline CDR1 is SGHNT and CDR2 is YYREEE (reference sequence). The CDR3 runs 16 residues. The V segment lost 3 bases and the J segment 7 bases; nucleotides outside the gene matches: 8. The CDR3, as DNA: TGTGCCAGCAGCTCTCAACTAGCGGGAGGAACAAATGAGCAGTTCTTC. Its translation: CASSSQLAGGTNEQFF.

The genes are TRBV19 and TRBJ2-7; 9 nucleotides agree with TRBD1. This CDR3 region has 14 residues. V lost 5 bases to trimming and J lost 7 bases; unmatched junction nucleotides: 9. Per the germline V gene, CDR1 is LNHDA and CDR2 is SQIVND (reference sequence). The CDR3 nucleotides read TGTGCCAGTAGTGTACCGGGACAGGGTGCGGAGCAGTACTTC. This encodes CASSVPGQGAEQYF.

J is TRBJ2-7 and V is TRBV7-2; no definite D call. The V gene lost 1 base and the J gene lost 2 bases, with 12 bases spanning the gap. Germline lookup yields CDR1 SGHTA and CDR2 FQGNSA. This CDR3 has 15 residues. Here the CDR3 reads CASSLEAGETYEQYF. The CDR3 DNA reads as TGTGCCAGCAGCTTAGAGGCAGGCGAAACCTACGAGCAGTACTTC.

This chain links TRBV7-2 with TRBJ2-7, with D perhaps TRBD2 (6 bases). The CDR3 totals 14 residues. V was pared by 2 bases and J by 4 bases, with 12 bases between. CDR1 and CDR2 from the germline V gene are SGHTA and FQGNSA. The chain's CDR3 is CASSLTSGHYEQYF. The CDR3 DNA follows: TGTGCCAGCAGCTTAACCAGCGGGCATTACGAGCAGTACTTC.

The V gene is TRBV2, the J gene TRBJ2-7; a weak D match, TRBD1 (5 bases). The CDR3 has 14 amino acids. CDR1 is SNHLY and CDR2 is FYNNEI in the germline V gene. The germline V and J ends were trimmed by 1 base and 2 bases, with 9 bases remaining between them. DNA of the CDR3: TGTGCCAGCAGTGAAGAGCAGGGTCCCTACGAGCAGTACTTC. It yields the protein CASSEEQGPYEQYF.

The chain employs TRBV5-6 and TRBJ1-2; unclear D gene. This CDR3 spans 11 amino acids. CDR1 and CDR2 from the germline V gene are SGHDT and YYEEEE. Trimming removed 0 bases at V and 13 bases at J, with 10 bases between. In DNA, the CDR3 is TGTGCCAGCAGCTTGGCGGTAGCTTTCACCTTC. This gives the protein CASSLAVAFTF.

This rearrangement joins TRBV20-1 to TRBJ1-1; D may be TRBD1 (5 bases). The CDR3 runs to 11 residues. The germline V and J ends were trimmed by 1 base and 9 bases, with 9 bases remaining between them. Germline V gene sequence: CDR1 DFQATT, CDR2 SNEGSKA (reference sequence). The CDR3 bases are TGCAGTGCTAGAGGGACAAACCAAGCTTTCTTT. It codes for CSARGTNQAFF.

The V and J genes are TRBV7-2 and TRBJ2-7, with 7 positions matching TRBD2. Germline trimming cut 6 bases from V and 2 bases from J; bases unmatched to any gene: 10. The CDR3 covers 15 residues. Germline V gene sequence: CDR1 SGHTA, CDR2 FQGNSA. CDR3 loop: CASRFSPAGAYEQYF. CDR3 DNA sequence: TGTGCCAGCAGGTTCTCCCCGGCGGGAGCCTACGAGCAGTACTTC.

This clone was seen once. V and J are TRBV30 and TRBJ2-5, with 7 bases identical to TRBD2. Germline CDR1 reads GTSNPN; CDR2 reads SVGIG (reference sequence). V was clipped by 4 bases and J by 1 base; unmatched bases: 6. The CDR3 has 14 residues. CDR3 loop: CAWILPGGQETQYF. CDR3 in DNA: TGTGCCTGGATCCTTCCGGGGGGCCAAGAGACCCAGTACTTC.